A single sample is the source of the 12 T cell receptor beta chains below, sequenced in a study of cytomegalovirus exposure and HLA in healthy donors. In the PCR, 60 Vbeta and 13 Jbeta primers were used. Here immunoSEQ multiplex PCR was the method, and the copy in TCRdb shows in-frame clones only, minus some. The sample has about 83,000 clones, approximately 75% seen once. Sequences were obtained from PBMCs. The source is a man aged 55 to 70 in good health and CMV-seronegative.

Of note for this clone: A read error may account for a junction end that differs from germline. J is TRBJ2-7 and V is TRBV5-1; 10 bases agree with TRBD1. CDR1 and CDR2 (germline): SGHRS, YFSETQ. CDR3 length: 15 amino acids. In DNA form, the CDR3 reads TGCGCCAGCAGCTTGGAGGGACAGGGGTCCTCCGAGCAGTACTTC. Its translation: CASSLEGQGSSEQYF. The complete variable domain, with remaining parts taken from reference TRBV5-1 and TRBJ2-7, reads KAGVTQTPRYLIKTRGQQVTLSCSPISGHRSVSWYQQTPGQGLQFLFEYFSETQRNKGNFPGRFSGRQFSNSRSEMNVSTLELGDSALYLCASSLEGQGSSEQYFGPGTRLTVT.

The chain is built from TRBV18 and TRBJ1-2; perhaps TRBD1 as D (6 bases). This CDR3 contains 14 residues. The ends were cut back, 1 base at V and 4 bases at J, with 10 bases in the middle. Germline CDR1 and CDR2: KGHSH and LQKENI. The CDR3 here is CASSPLDSSYGYTF. The CDR3 DNA is TGTGCCAGCTCACCACTGGACAGTTCCTATGGCTACACCTTC.

The chain joins TRBV9 to TRBJ2-5; 14 bases match TRBD2. CDR3 length: 16 amino acids. The ends lost 0 bases at V and 5 bases at J; junction bases unmatched: 3. Germline V gene data show CDR1 as SGDLS and CDR2 as YYNGEE. The CDR3 region is CASSVGTSGGLETQYF. In DNA, the CDR3 is TGTGCCAGCAGCGTAGGGACTAGCGGGGGGTTGGAGACCCAGTACTTC.

This clone was detected only once. The chain carries TRBV5-1 and TRBJ2-2; TRBD2 matches at 11 bases. V lost 0 bases to trimming and J lost 0 bases; unmatched junction nucleotides: 4. The CDR3 runs 18 residues. Germline CDR1 is SGHRS and CDR2 is YFSETQ. The CDR3 loop reads CASSLEASGGPNTGELFF. The CDR3 DNA follows: TGCGCCAGCAGCTTGGAAGCTAGCGGGGGGCCGAACACCGGGGAGCTGTTTTTT. Complete variable domain (other parts from reference TRBV5-1 and TRBJ2-2): KAGVTQTPRYLIKTRGQQVTLSCSPISGHRSVSWYQQTPGQGLQFLFEYFSETQRNKGNFPGRFSGRQFSNSRSEMNVSTLELGDSALYLCASSLEASGGPNTGELFFGEGSRLTVL.

The rearrangement uses TRBV6-6 and TRBJ2-5, with a tentative D call TRBD2 (5 bases). V was cut by 4 bases and J by 4 bases, with 16 bases left in between. Germline CDR1 is MNHNY and CDR2 is SVGAGI (reference sequence). The CDR3 covers 15 residues. CDR3 nucleotides: TGTGCCAGCAGTTCTTCTCGTCCGGCGGGAGAGACCCAGTACTTC. Residues: CASSSSRPAGETQYF.

The chain links TRBV29-1 to TRBJ2-7, with 9 bases fitting TRBD2. V lost 1 base, J lost 2 bases, and 12 bases stayed unmatched. In germline, CDR1 is SQVTM, CDR2 ANQGSEA. The CDR3 length is 17 residues. The CDR3 loop reads CSVEGRVGLAGTYEQYF. Here the CDR3 DNA reads TGCAGCGTTGAAGGCAGGGTAGGCCTAGCGGGAACCTACGAGCAGTACTTC.

The gene calls are TRBV7-3 and TRBJ1-1; the D is unclear. The CDR3 has 13 amino acids. Per the germline V gene, CDR1 is SGHTA and CDR2 is FQGTGA. The V gene lost 3 bases and the J gene lost 1 base, with 6 bases spanning the gap. In DNA, the CDR3 is TGTGCCAGCAGCTTGACGGGGAACACTGAAGCTTTCTTT. It encodes CASSLTGNTEAFF.

This clone has only a few counts. V usage is TRBV5-1 and J usage is TRBJ1-2; perhaps TRBD1 as D (5 bases). The length of the CDR3 is 13 residues. V was clipped by 4 bases and J by 8 bases, with 15 bases between them. In germline, CDR1 is SGHRS, CDR2 YFSETQ. This CDR3 reads CASSRDLEGGYTF. The DNA for the CDR3 is TGCGCCAGCAGCAGGGACCTGGAGGGGGGCTACACCTTC.

CDR3 nucleotides: TGTGCCACCGGCGGGGTCGGTTTGTACTCTGGGGCCAACGTCCTGACTTTC. It translates to CATGGVGLYSGANVLTF. The chain carries TRBV5-6 and TRBJ2-6, with D tentatively TRBD2 (6 bases). The CDR3 consists of 17 residues. CDR1 is SGHDT, CDR2 YYEEEE, per germline. V lost 9 bases and J lost 0, with 19 bases in between.

The J gene is TRBJ2-7, the V gene TRBV28; no clear D gene. The ends were cut back, 3 bases at V and 5 bases at J, with 5 bases in the middle. The CDR3 spans 11 residues. CDR1 MDHEN and CDR2 SYDVKM come from the germline V gene. The CDR3 DNA follows: TGTGCCAGCAGTTTTTTTAACGAGCAGTACTTC. The encoded protein is CASSFFNEQYF. The full variable domain, in which reference TRBV28 and TRBJ2-7 provide the parts outside the CDR3, is DVKVTQSSRYLVKRTGEKVFLECVQDMDHENMFWYRQDPGLGLRLIYFSYDVKMKEKGDIPEGYSVSREKKERFSLILESASTNQTSMYLCASSFFNEQYFGPGTRLTVT.

J is TRBJ1-6 and V is TRBV7-8, with 7 nucleotides matching TRBD1. Looked up from germline, CDR1 is SGHVS and CDR2 is FQNEAQ. Trimming took 5 bases from V and 6 from J; bases not matched to a gene: 7. The CDR3 sequence is 15 residues long. The DNA of the CDR3 is TGTGCCAGCAGCCGCAGGGGACAGAGTAATTCACCCCTCCACTTT. Amino acids: CASSRRGQSNSPLHF.

This clone has just one count. The rearrangement links TRBV6-1 to TRBJ2-2, with D possibly TRBD2 on 5 matching bases. Germline CDR1 reads MNHNS; CDR2 reads SASEGT. The CDR3 length is 12 residues. Trimming left V 11 bases short and J 4 bases short, with 11 bases between. The CDR3 nucleotides read TGTGCCGGACGGGGTCCCACCGGGGAGCTGTTTTTT. It codes for CAGRGPTGELFF.